A single sample gave rise to the 5 T cell receptor beta chains below, sequenced in a study of OX40 agonist ivuxolimab in advanced cancers. The repertoire was sequenced with immunoSEQ multiplex PCR; TCRdb's copy has only in-frame clones and lacks some. The sample carries about 59,000 clones, around 86% recorded once. The sequencing here drew on CD4+ or CD8+ T cells sorted from blood, taken in a trial of the OX40 agonist ivuxolimab. The receptors were gathered from an adult with an advanced solid tumor such as melanoma, head and neck, liver or kidney cancer.

This clone came up a few times. The chain links TRBV11-2 to TRBJ2-4, with D possibly being TRBD2 (6 bases). The germline gives CDR1 SGHAT, CDR2 FQNNGV. The V gene lost 5 bases and the J gene lost 0 bases, with 17 bases spanning the gap. There are 17 residues in the CDR3. The CDR3 spells CASSLLAGGVAKNIQYF. CDR3 coding DNA: TGTGCCAGCAGCCTCTTAGCCGGGGGAGTAGCCAAAAACATTCAGTACTTC.

The genes are TRBV7-9 and TRBJ2-5; the match to TRBD2 covers 7 bases. Looked up from germline, CDR1 is SEHNR and CDR2 is FQNEAQ (reference sequence). This CDR3 spans 12 amino acids. J lost 5 bases, V lost 11 bases, and 8 bases had no gene match. CDR3 in DNA: TGTGCCCTGGGGGAGGGCAAGGAGACCCAGTACTTC. It translates to CALGEGKETQYF.

The CDR3 nucleotides read TGTGCCAGCAGCTTAGATCGAGAGCCCCAGCATTTT. Translating it yields CASSLDREPQHF. This rearrangement joins TRBV7-9 to TRBJ1-5; no clear D gene. CDR3 length: 12 residues. Germline CDR1 and CDR2: SEHNR and FQNEAQ (reference sequence). V was shortened by 1 base and J by 8 bases, with 6 bases between the two germline ends. Full variable domain (remainder filled in from reference TRBV7-9 and TRBJ1-5): DTGVSQNPRHKITKRGQNVTFRCDPISEHNRLYWYRQTLGQGPEFLTYFQNEAQLEKSRLLSDRFSAERPKGSFSTLEIQRTEQGDSAMYLCASSLDREPQHFGDGTRLSIL.

The chain carries TRBV29-1 and TRBJ2-2, with D possibly TRBD1 on 5 matching bases. CDR3 length equals 15 residues. The V end was cut by 6 bases, the J end by 5 bases, with 19 bases between. Germline values: CDR1 SQVTM, CDR2 ANQGSEA. The DNA of the CDR3 is TGCAGCGTCGCCAGGGAATGGAGTGGGACCGGGGAGCTGTTTTTT. Its protein is CSVAREWSGTGELFF.

The chain links TRBV2 to TRBJ1-2; 11 bases are a match to TRBD1. Per germline, CDR1 SNHLY and CDR2 FYNNEI. This CDR3 has 15 residues. V lost 8 bases, J lost 0 bases, and 5 bases stayed unmatched. CDR3 nucleotides: TGTGCCAGCCGGGACAGGGGGAGTTCTAACTATGGCTACACCTTC. Translation gives CASRDRGSSNYGYTF.